This TCR beta chain was observed in a study of blood T cell repertoires in COVID-19. Original data processing: Reference gene primers were amplified, and this amplification served to estimate nucleated cell counts. Libraries were prepared by immunoSEQ multiplex PCR; TCRdb keeps only in-frame clonotypes and omits some of them. The V and J calls and clone size are taken from that table; D and trimming were inferred from the DNA. The sample yields about 130,000 clones, around 73% seen once. The CDR3 loop spans 17 amino acids. CDR1 SGHDT and CDR2 YYEEEE come from the germline V gene. Trimming took 5 bases from V and 5 from J; bases not matched to a gene: 15. This clone was seen a few times.

V is TRBV5-6 and J is TRBJ1-5; TRBD1 matches at 8 bases. The sample consisted of peripheral blood. The TCR originated in a man aged 55 to 69 who had recovered from COVID-19. This CDR3 is CASSATGQGGGDQPQHF. Here the CDR3 DNA reads TGTGCCAGCAGTGCAACTGGACAGGGAGGTGGCGATCAGCCCCAGCATTTT.